This T cell receptor (beta chain) was retrieved from a study of T-cell reconstitution after alpha-beta-depleted transplantation in children. Trimming shortened V by 6 bases and J by 4 bases, and 10 bases separated the two germline ends. This CDR3 spans 12 amino acids. The germline CDR1 and CDR2 sequences are SGHNT and YYREEE (reference sequence). TCRbeta library preparation incorporated unique molecular identifiers. Using its own MiXCR run on the PCR reads, TCRdb lists one record per CDR3 protein. The sample lists a few hundred thousand distinct CDR3 sequences; about 14% were seen once. The J gene is TRBJ1-2, the V gene TRBV5-4; D is unresolved. The sequencing used PBMCs, collected from the stem cell graft. The receptor's source is a human donor who donated a stem cell graft to a child with Fanconi anemia. The CDR3 reads CASKRSGYGYTF. CDR3 bases: TGTGCCAGCAAACGGTCCGGCTATGGCTACACCTTC.